This T cell receptor (beta chain) is drawn from a study of cytomegalovirus exposure and HLA in healthy donors. Findings and limits, study-wide: In a later analysis, a genetic analysis reported fewer productive-TCR N-insertions in an Asian-associated ancestry cluster than the cohort average.

Germline V gene lookup returns CDR1 MNHNS and CDR2 SASEGT. This CDR3 is built from 15 residues. V dropped 7 bases and J dropped 9; count of bases not matched to a gene: 11. The PCR contained 60 Vbeta and 13 Jbeta primers. This table comes from immunoSEQ multiplex PCR, and its TCRdb copy is limited to in-frame clones, with some not included. The table shows roughly 110,000 clones, with roughly 82% occurring only once. In the case of this clone: The antigen is not known.

The sample taken for sequencing was PBMCs. J is TRBJ1-6 and V is TRBV6-1; 8 bases are a match to TRBD1. The source of this sequence is a male donor in good health and CMV-seropositive. CDR3: CASIPSGQGSSPLHF. CDR3 DNA sequence: TGTGCCAGCATCCCCAGTGGACAGGGTTCTTCACCCCTCCACTTT.